These 9 T cell receptor beta chains originate from one sample sequenced in a study of blood T cell repertoires in COVID-19. TCRdb's table, derived via immunoSEQ multiplex PCR, lists solely in-frame clones and lacks some. The sample records under 200,000 clones, nearly 90% being singletons. The sample consisted of peripheral blood. The receptors were gathered from a man between 60 and 70 years old with active or convalescent COVID-19.

This chain uses TRBV19 with TRBJ2-7, with TRBD1 matching 8 bases. Germline V CDR1 and CDR2: LNHDA, SQIVND (reference sequence). CDR3 length: 15 amino acids. The trim removed 0 bases at V and 6 bases at J, leaving 7 bases unmatched. CDR3 sequence (DNA): TGTGCCAGTAGTATAGATGACAGGGGAACGGTCGAGCAGTACTTC. It encodes CASSIDDRGTVEQYF. Variable domain in full (rest from reference TRBV19 and TRBJ2-7): DGGITQSPKYLFRKEGQNVTLSCEQNLNHDAMYWYRQDPGQGLRLIYYSQIVNDFQKGDIAEGYSVSREKKESFPLTVTSAQKNPTAFYLCASSIDDRGTVEQYFGPGTRLTVT.

Only one count was recorded for this clone. The CDR3 protein is CASRSGRGNEKLFF. The CDR3 coding sequence is TGCGCCAGCAGATCCGGGAGGGGTAATGAAAAACTGTTTTTT. This chain connects TRBV5-1 to TRBJ1-4; TRBD1 is a possible D gene (5 bases). Trimming took off 5 bases at V and 4 bases at J, with 12 bases between the two ends. Germline V gene data show CDR1 as SGHRS and CDR2 as YFSETQ. The length of the CDR3 is 14 residues.

The gene calls are TRBV19 and TRBJ1-2; TRBD1 matches at 12 bases. This CDR3 has 15 amino acids. CDR1 LNHDA and CDR2 SQIVND come from the germline V gene (reference sequence). Trimming cost V 7 bases and J 7 bases; bases outside gene matches: 10. The CDR3 DNA is TGTGCCAGTACCTGGAGGGGACAGGGGGCCGGTGGCTACACCTTC. Amino acid sequence: CASTWRGQGAGGYTF.

This clone was picked up one time. CDR3 nucleotide sequence: TGCGCCAGCAGCCCGCGACTGGACACCTACGAGCAGTACTTC. It translates to CASSPRLDTYEQYF. The chain has TRBV5-1 and TRBJ2-7; maybe TRBD1 (5 bases). Germline lookup yields CDR1 SGHRS and CDR2 YFSETQ. The germline V and J ends were trimmed by 4 bases and 2 bases, with 13 bases remaining between them. This CDR3 comprises 14 residues.

This CDR3 is CASSIDGVSYEQYF. CDR3 nucleotides: TGTGCCAGTAGTATAGACGGGGTCTCCTACGAGCAGTACTTC. This sequence joins TRBV19 and TRBJ2-7; D might be TRBD2 (5 bases). The ends were cut back, 0 bases at V and 0 bases at J, with 6 bases in the middle. CDR3 length: 14 amino acids. CDR1 is LNHDA and CDR2 is SQIVND in the germline V gene (reference sequence).

In its sample, this clone was seen once. The chain carries TRBV9 and TRBJ2-1; 9 bases match TRBD2. The CDR3 spans 14 residues. Per the germline V gene, CDR1 is SGDLS and CDR2 is YYNGEE. Losses at the gene ends were 1 base for V and 7 bases for J; bases not matched to a gene: 3. CDR3 region: CASSVLAGWNEQFF. In DNA form, the CDR3 reads TGTGCCAGCAGCGTACTAGCGGGGTGGAATGAGCAGTTCTTC.

The V gene is TRBV6-5, the J gene TRBJ1-2; perhaps TRBD1 as D (5 bases). Germline loops: CDR1 MNHEY, CDR2 SVGAGI. V was clipped by 7 bases and J by 2 bases, with 11 bases between them. The CDR3 extends over 13 amino acids. The CDR3 DNA sequence: TGTGCCAGCAAATGGGGCCCAAACTATGGCTACACCTTC. It codes for CASKWGPNYGYTF.

This clone was seen once. The chain employs TRBV5-1 and TRBJ1-1, with D possibly being TRBD1 (6 bases). CDR1 SGHRS and CDR2 YFSETQ come from the germline V gene. Trimming left V 1 base short and J 6 bases short, with 13 bases between. This CDR3 region has 14 residues. CDR3 in amino acids: CASSLRSGQPEAFF. As DNA, the CDR3 is TGCGCCAGCAGCTTGAGGTCCGGACAGCCTGAAGCTTTCTTT.

The chain joins TRBV19 to TRBJ1-1; D unclear. V shed 4 bases and J shed 6 bases, with 12 bases lying between them. The CDR3 length is 13 residues. Germline V gene lookup returns CDR1 LNHDA and CDR2 SQIVND (reference sequence). CDR3 amino acids: CASSKAPGAEAFF. CDR3 nucleotide sequence: TGTGCCAGTAGTAAGGCCCCAGGCGCTGAAGCTTTCTTT.